This T cell receptor (beta chain) emerged from a study of cytomegalovirus exposure and HLA in healthy donors. About the research overall: A prior analysis found about 110 million unique TCR beta sequences from some 200 million T cells. Study-wide results and caveats: Clonal expansion, a later analysis showed, was greater in HLA-associated TCR beta chains than in equally common others. Within a later analysis, the majority of CMV-associated TCR beta chains appeared HLA-restricted.

With respect to this clone: The antigen remains unidentified.

The CDR3 sequence is 12 residues long. The V and J ends lost 5 bases and 13 bases, in that order; junction bases with no gene match: 11. The V gene's germline CDR1 is SGHAT and CDR2 FQNNGV. PCR involved 60 Vbeta and 13 Jbeta primers. Repertoires were generated with immunoSEQ multiplex PCR, while TCRdb's copy carries only in-frame clones and drops some. This sample contains some 46,000 clones. Input material: PBMCs. The V and J genes are TRBV11-2 and TRBJ2-7; 7 positions match TRBD1. The clonotype was recovered from a woman aged 30 to 39 in good health and CMV-seronegative. The CDR3 nucleotides read TGTGCCAGCAGCCACTTCGGACAGGTCGACTACTTC. Its protein product is CASSHFGQVDYF.